Listed below are T cell receptor beta chains from one sample, sequenced in a study of blood T cell repertoires in COVID-19. Generated by immunoSEQ multiplex PCR, the TCRdb table keeps only in-frame clones and is missing some. The table has some 500,000 clones, roughly 90% seen once. The sequenced sample was PBMCs or T cells enriched from blood (not recorded which). These receptors were obtained from a woman in her thirties or forties who had recovered from COVID-19. Both conserved end residues are part of each CDR3. A D gene is named only where the DNA matches it firmly. Size values are once, few and many counts, or a class for expanded clones, and some rows have none.

clone size	V gene	D gene	J gene	CDR3 DNA	CDR3 protein
.	TRBV11-3	TRBD2	TRBJ2-3	TGTGCCAGCAGCTGGCTAGCGGGAGCAGATACGCAGTATTTT	CASSWLAGADTQYF
.	TRBV11-3	.	TRBJ1-1	TGTGCCAGCAGCTCCCGGAGGGACACTGAAGCTTTCTTT	CASSSRRDTEAFF
.	TRBV3-1/TRBV3-2	.	TRBJ1-2	TGTGCCAGCAGCCAAGACAGGGATCAAAGGGGCTATGGCTACACCTTC	CASSQDRDQRGYGYTF
.	TRBV5-1	TRBD1	TRBJ1-4	TGCGCCAGCAGCTTGTTGGGGACAGGCACAACTAATGAAAAACTGTTTTTT	CASSLLGTGTTNEKLFF
once	TRBV19	TRBD1	TRBJ2-7	TGTGCCAGTAGTTCGTCCCGGGACAGCTCATACGAGCAGTACTTC	CASSSSRDSSYEQYF
few	TRBV5-1	.	TRBJ2-1	TGCGCCAGCAGCTTGGCGAGCTCCTACAATGAGCAGTTCTTC	CASSLASSYNEQFF
.	TRBV19	.	TRBJ1-4	TGTGCCAGTAGTCTCGTTCGTGAAAAACTGTTTTTT	CASSLVREKLFF
.	TRBV7-9	TRBD1	TRBJ1-3	TGTGCCAGCAGCTTACACAGGGGGCACGGAAACACCATATATTTT	CASSLHRGHGNTIYF
.	TRBV19	.	TRBJ1-6	TGTGCCAGTAGTATCCCCGGTTCACCCCTCCACTTT	CASSIPGSPLHF
.	TRBV21-1	.	TRBJ2-5	TGTGCCAGCAGCCCACCCCCCCGGACAGAAGGGGAGACCCAGTACTTC	CASSPPPRTEGETQYF
.	TRBV16	.	TRBJ1-5	TGTGCCAGCAGCCAATTGGACAAGAATCAGCCCCAGCATTTT	CASSQLDKNQPQHF
once	TRBV9	TRBD2	TRBJ2-1	TGTGCCAGCAGCGTACAGCCTAGCGGGCGCGAGGTATCCTACAATGAGCAGTTCTTC	CASSVQPSGREVSYNEQFF
once	TRBV9	TRBD2	TRBJ2-2	TGTGCCAGCAGCGAACGGACTAGCGAGAACACCGGGGAGCTGTTTTTT	CASSERTSENTGELFF
.	TRBV12-3/TRBV12-4	TRBD2	TRBJ2-3	TGTGCCAGCAGTTTAGGCGGGAGGGATACGCAGTATTTT	CASSLGGRDTQYF
once	TRBV30	TRBD1	TRBJ1-1	TGTGCCTGGAGGCCAGGGGGCACTGAAGCTTTCTTT	CAWRPGGTEAFF
.	TRBV10-3	.	TRBJ2-1	TGTGCCATCAGTGAGGGGGCGGTCAATGAGCAGTTCTTC	CAISEGAVNEQFF
.	TRBV11-3	.	TRBJ1-2	TGTGCCAGCGGGTTTACAGGGAACTATGGCTACACCTTC	CASGFTGNYGYTF
.	TRBV4-1	.	TRBJ1-3	TGCGCCAGCAGCCAAGATTTTCAAGCCATCTCTGGAAACACCATATATTTT	CASSQDFQAISGNTIYF
.	TRBV28	TRBD2	TRBJ2-7	TGTGCCAGCAGTAAGACTACCGGGACTAGCGGGAGGAGGAAGGCCTACGAGCAGTACTTC	CASSKTTGTSGRRKAYEQYF
.	TRBV11-3	TRBD1	TRBJ1-2	TGTGCCAGCAGCCCCGGGACAGACTATAACTATGGCTACACCTTC	CASSPGTDYNYGYTF
.	TRBV4-3	.	TRBJ2-7	TGCGCCAGCAGCCAAGATTTAGGGCTAGCCGAGCAGTACTTC	CASSQDLGLAEQYF
few	TRBV25-1	TRBD1	TRBJ1-2	TGTGCCAGCCGCGAAACAGGGGGTGTTGATGGCTACACCTTC	CASRETGGVDGYTF
.	TRBV6-5	.	TRBJ1-1	TGTGCCAGCAGTTATTTACAGGGGAACACTGAAGCTTTCTTT	CASSYLQGNTEAFF
.	TRBV11-2	.	TRBJ2-7	TGTGCCAGCAGCTTAGCGGGGAGCGAGCAGTACTTC	CASSLAGSEQYF
.	TRBV7-8	.	TRBJ1-5	TGTGCCAGCAGCACGACACCTAGCAATCAGCCCCAGCATTTT	CASSTTPSNQPQHF
.	TRBV30	TRBD2	TRBJ2-3	TGTGCCTGGAGTGTATCTAGGGGAGGGTCGACAGATACGCAGTATTTT	CAWSVSRGGSTDTQYF
.	TRBV4-3	.	TRBJ2-7	TGCGCCAGCAGCCAATCAGACCGCACAGGGTTCGAGCAGTACTTC	CASSQSDRTGFEQYF
.	TRBV12-5	TRBD2	TRBJ2-5	TGTGCTAGTGCCCAGGGACTAGCGGGAGAAAGAGAGACCCAGTACTTC	CASAQGLAGERETQYF
once	TRBV29-1	.	TRBJ2-3	TGCAGCGGCCTGACAGGGAGGAATACGCAGTATTTT	CSGLTGRNTQYF
.	TRBV27	TRBD1	TRBJ1-6	TGTGCCAGCAGCTCCGACAGGGCGGGTAATTCACCCCTCCACTTT	CASSSDRAGNSPLHF
once	TRBV7-9	.	TRBJ2-7	TGTGCCAGCGCCAAAGTGGGCCCCGACGAGCAGTACTTC	CASAKVGPDEQYF
.	TRBV6-6	.	TRBJ2-5	TGTGCCAGCAGCACCTCTACAGGGGGGGACCAAGAGACCCAGTACTTC	CASSTSTGGDQETQYF
.	TRBV24-1	.	TRBJ2-7	TGTGCCACCAGTGATTCCCCTGCCTCGGGTCCCTACGAGCAGTACTTC	CATSDSPASGPYEQYF
.	TRBV2	.	TRBJ2-7	TGTGCCACCCTAGGACAGTCCTACGAGCAGTACTTC	CATLGQSYEQYF
.	TRBV29-1	.	TRBJ2-3	TGCAGCGTACTATACCTAGCGTATAGCACAGATACGCAGTATTTT	CSVLYLAYSTDTQYF
.	TRBV2	.	TRBJ2-7	TGTGCCAGCAGCGAGCGGTACGAGCAGTACTTC	CASSERYEQYF
.	TRBV18	.	TRBJ1-2	TGTGCCAGCTCACCACGGGGCATCTATGGCTACACCTTC	CASSPRGIYGYTF
.	TRBV11-3	.	TRBJ2-7	TGTGCCAGCAGCCCTCGGGGCTCCTACGAGCAGTACTTC	CASSPRGSYEQYF
.	TRBV7-7	TRBD2	TRBJ2-1	TGTGCCAGCAGCCTGCCGGGACTAGCGGACAATGAGCAGTTCTTC	CASSLPGLADNEQFF
.	TRBV5-1	TRBD1	TRBJ2-5	TGCGCCAGCAGCCCCAGACAGGGGGAGACCCAGTACTTC	CASSPRQGETQYF
.	TRBV4-3	.	TRBJ2-1	TGCGCCAGCAGCCAAGATAGAGTACTACATGAGCAGTTCTTC	CASSQDRVLHEQFF
.	TRBV27	TRBD1	TRBJ2-7	TGTGCCAGCAGTTTATATGGTTCTCCGGGACAGTCTTACGAGCAGTACTTC	CASSLYGSPGQSYEQYF
.	TRBV12-3/TRBV12-4	.	TRBJ1-1	TGTGCCAGCAGTTTAGGACACTCTGAAGCTTTCTTT	CASSLGHSEAFF
.	TRBV5-7	.	TRBJ1-6	TGTGCCAGCAGAACTTGGCGGGGGGCGAATAATTCACCCCTCCACTTT	CASRTWRGANNSPLHF
.	TRBV6-4	.	TRBJ2-5	TGTGCCAGCAGTGAATTTGAGGAGGACAGAAAAGAGACCCAGTACTTC	CASSEFEEDRKETQYF
.	TRBV5-1	.	TRBJ1-1	TGCGCCAGCAGCTTGGGACAACTCACTGAAGCTTTCTTT	CASSLGQLTEAFF
.	TRBV10-3	.	TRBJ2-3	TGTGCCATCAGTGAGTCGCGGGATTCTAGCACAGATACGCAGTATTTT	CAISESRDSSTDTQYF
.	TRBV7-8	.	TRBJ1-1	TGTGCCAGCAGCCCTGGGGGGGAGACCACTGAAGCTTTCTTT	CASSPGGETTEAFF
.	TRBV27	TRBD1	TRBJ1-2	TGTGCCAGCAGTTCCCTTCGACGGGACAGTAACTATGGCTACACCTTC	CASSSLRRDSNYGYTF
.	TRBV10-3	.	TRBJ1-1	TGTGCCATCACACCGGGCAGCGGCACTGAAGCTTTCTTT	CAITPGSGTEAFF
.	TRBV6-5	.	TRBJ1-1	TGTGCCAGCGCGAGGAACACTGAAGCTTTCTTT	CASARNTEAFF
few	TRBV19	TRBD1	TRBJ1-4	TGTGCCAGTAGTCCGACAGGGACGGGTGAAAAACTGTTTTTT	CASSPTGTGEKLFF
.	TRBV6-5	TRBD1	TRBJ1-5	TGTGCCAGCGCGAGACAGGGGAGCAGCCAGCCCCAGCATTTT	CASARQGSSQPQHF
.	TRBV11-3	.	TRBJ1-4	TGTGCCAGCAGCTCCGAGCATAATGAAAAACTGTTTTTT	CASSSEHNEKLFF
.	TRBV7-2	TRBD2	TRBJ2-5	TGTGCCAGCAGCTTTCTGGGCGGCGGGGGGGAGACCCAGTACTTC	CASSFLGGGGETQYF
.	TRBV5-1	TRBD2	TRBJ2-7	TGCGCCAGCAGCCGGACTAGCGGGACTATTCTCTACGAGCAGTACTTC	CASSRTSGTILYEQYF
.	TRBV5-1	TRBD1	TRBJ2-7	TGCGCCAGCAGCTTCGGGACAGGGACCTACGAGCAGTACTTC	CASSFGTGTYEQYF
.	TRBV4-1	.	TRBJ2-3	TGCGCCAGCAGCCGCCTAACTAGAAGCACAGATACGCAGTATTTT	CASSRLTRSTDTQYF